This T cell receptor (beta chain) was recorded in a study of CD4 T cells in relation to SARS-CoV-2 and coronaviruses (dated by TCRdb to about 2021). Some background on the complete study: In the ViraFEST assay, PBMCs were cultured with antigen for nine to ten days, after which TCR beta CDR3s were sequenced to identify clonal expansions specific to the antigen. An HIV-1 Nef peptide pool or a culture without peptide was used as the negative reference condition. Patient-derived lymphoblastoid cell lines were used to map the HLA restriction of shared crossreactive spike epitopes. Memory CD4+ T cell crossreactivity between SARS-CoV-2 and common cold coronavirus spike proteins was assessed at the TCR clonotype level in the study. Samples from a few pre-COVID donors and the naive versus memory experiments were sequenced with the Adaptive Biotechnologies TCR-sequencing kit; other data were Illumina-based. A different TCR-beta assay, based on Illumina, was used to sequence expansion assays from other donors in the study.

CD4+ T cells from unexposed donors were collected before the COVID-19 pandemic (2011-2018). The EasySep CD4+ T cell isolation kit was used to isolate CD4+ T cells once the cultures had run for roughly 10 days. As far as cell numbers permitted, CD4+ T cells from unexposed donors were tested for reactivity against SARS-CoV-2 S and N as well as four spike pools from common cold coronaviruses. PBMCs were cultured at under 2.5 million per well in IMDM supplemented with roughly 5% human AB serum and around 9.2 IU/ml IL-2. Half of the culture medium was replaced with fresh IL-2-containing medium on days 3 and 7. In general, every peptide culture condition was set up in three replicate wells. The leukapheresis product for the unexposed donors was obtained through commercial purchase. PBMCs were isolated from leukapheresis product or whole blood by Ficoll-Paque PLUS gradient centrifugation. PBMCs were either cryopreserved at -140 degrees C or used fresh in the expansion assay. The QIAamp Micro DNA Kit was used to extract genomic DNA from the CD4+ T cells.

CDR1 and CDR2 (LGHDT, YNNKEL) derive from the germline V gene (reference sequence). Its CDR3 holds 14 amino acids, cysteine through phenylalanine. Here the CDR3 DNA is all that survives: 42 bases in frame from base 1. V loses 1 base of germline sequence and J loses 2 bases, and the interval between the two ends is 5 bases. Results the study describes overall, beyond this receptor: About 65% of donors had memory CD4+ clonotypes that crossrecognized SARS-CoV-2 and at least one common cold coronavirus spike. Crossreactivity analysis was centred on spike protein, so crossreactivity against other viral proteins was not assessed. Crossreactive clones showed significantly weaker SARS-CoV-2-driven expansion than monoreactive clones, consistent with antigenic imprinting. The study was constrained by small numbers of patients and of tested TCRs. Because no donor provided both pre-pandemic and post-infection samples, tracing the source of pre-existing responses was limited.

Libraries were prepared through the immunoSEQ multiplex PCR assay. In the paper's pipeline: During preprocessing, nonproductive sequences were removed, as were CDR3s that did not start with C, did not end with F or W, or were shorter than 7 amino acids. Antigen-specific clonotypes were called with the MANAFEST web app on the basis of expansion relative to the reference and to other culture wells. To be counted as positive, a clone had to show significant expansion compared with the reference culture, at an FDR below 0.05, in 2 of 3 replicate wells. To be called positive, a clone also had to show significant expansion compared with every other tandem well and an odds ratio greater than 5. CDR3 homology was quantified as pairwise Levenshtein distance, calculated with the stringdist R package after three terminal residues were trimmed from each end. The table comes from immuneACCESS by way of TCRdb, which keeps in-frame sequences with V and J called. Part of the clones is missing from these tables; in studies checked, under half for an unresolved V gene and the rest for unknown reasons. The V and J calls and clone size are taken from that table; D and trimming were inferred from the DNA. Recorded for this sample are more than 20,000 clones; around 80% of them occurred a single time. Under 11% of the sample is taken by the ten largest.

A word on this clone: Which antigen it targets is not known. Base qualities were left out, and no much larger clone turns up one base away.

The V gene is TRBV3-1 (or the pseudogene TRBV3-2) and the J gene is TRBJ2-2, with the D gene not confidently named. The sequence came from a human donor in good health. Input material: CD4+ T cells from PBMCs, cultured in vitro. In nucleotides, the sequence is TGTGCCAGCAGCCAAGGTCTTAACACCGGGGAGCTGTTTTTT. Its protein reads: CASSQGLNTGELFF.